Presented here are 19 T cell receptor beta chains from one specimen sequenced in a study of cytomegalovirus exposure and HLA in healthy donors. The assay was immunoSEQ multiplex PCR, and TCRdb's table has in-frame clones only and misses some. The data show about 200,000 clones, with around four fifths seen just once and around 5.6% held by the top ten. Sequenced material: PBMCs. The receptors stem from a woman under 30 in good health and CMV-seronegative.

To note about this clone: Other DNA sequences from this sample encode an identical CDR3 as well. This chain uses TRBV5-6 with TRBJ2-7, with a tentative D call TRBD2 (5 bases). CDR1 and CDR2 (germline): SGHDT, YYEEEE. CDR3 length equals 13 residues. The V end was cut by 1 base, the J end by 2 bases, with 7 bases between. Here the CDR3 reads CASSLRGAYEQYF. DNA of the CDR3: TGTGCCAGCAGCTTGCGGGGAGCCTACGAGCAGTACTTC.

The rearrangement uses TRBV27 and TRBJ1-4; a possible D gene is TRBD1 (5 bases). The V end lost 8 bases, the J end lost 3 bases, and 16 bases lay between the germline ends. The germline gives CDR1 MNHEY, CDR2 SMNVEV (reference sequence). CDR3 length equals 15 residues. The CDR3 sequence: CASAPTGQSNEKLFF. The CDR3 bases are TGTGCCAGCGCTCCTACGGGGCAGTCTAATGAAAAACTGTTTTTT.

The chain uses TRBV6-9 and TRBJ1-1; D unresolved. CDR1 MNHGY and CDR2 SVAAGI come from the germline V gene. CDR3 length: 10 amino acids. Trimming stripped 8 bases from V and 6 bases from J, with 7 bases between. In nucleotides, the CDR3 is TGTGCCAGCTCATTCGCTGAAGCTTTCTTT. This gives the protein CASSFAEAFF.

The chain combines TRBV6-1 with TRBJ2-7, with a weak D call TRBD2 (6 bases). V lost 1 base to trimming and J lost 7 bases, with 11 bases between them. Germline V gives CDR1 MNHNS, CDR2 SASEGT. This CDR3 has 13 amino acids. The CDR3 region has the DNA TGTGCCAGCAGTGAAGATGAAGGAGGGGAGCAGTACTTC. Its translation is CASSEDEGGEQYF.

The chain has TRBV6-1 and TRBJ1-4; TRBD1 might be the D (5 bases). Trimming removed 7 bases from V and 7 bases from J, with 16 bases in between. Germline V gene data show CDR1 as MNHNS and CDR2 as SASEGT. The CDR3 spans 14 residues. DNA for the CDR3: TGTGCCAGCATCAAGACGGCCCAGGGTGAAAAACTGTTTTTT. Translated, it gives CASIKTAQGEKLFF.

In this sample, this clone turned up a few times. The V call is TRBV27, the J call TRBJ2-4; 9 nucleotides agree with TRBD1. The junction had 9 bases not matched to a gene; V was cut back by 4 bases and J by 5 bases. The length of the CDR3 is 16 residues. CDR1 MNHEY and CDR2 SMNVEV come from the germline V gene (reference sequence). CDR3 coding DNA: TGTGCCAGCAGTTCCAACAGGGGGCGGGTCCAAAACATTCAGTACTTC. Amino acids: CASSSNRGRVQNIQYF.

This clone was counted between two and nine times. V gene TRBV6-5 combines with J gene TRBJ2-7, with 10 bases lining up with TRBD1. V lost 10 bases, J lost 7 bases, and 7 bases stayed unmatched. The CDR3 covers 12 residues. The germline V gene has CDR1 MNHEY and CDR2 SVGAGI. The CDR3 spells CATGTGAREQYF. As DNA, the CDR3 is TGTGCCACCGGGACAGGGGCCCGGGAGCAGTACTTC.

The chain links TRBV11-2 to TRBJ1-1, with D unresolved. The CDR3 totals 13 residues. CDR1 and CDR2 (germline): SGHAT, FQNNGV. Trimming removed 2 bases from V and 5 bases from J, with 9 bases in between. The CDR3 nucleotides are TGTGCCAGCAGCTTATCTAAGCAGACTGAAGCTTTCTTT. Protein sequence: CASSLSKQTEAFF.

This clone was recorded only once. The chain joins TRBV5-1 to TRBJ2-1; D unresolved. V dropped 4 bases and J dropped 5 bases, with 10 bases sitting between them. Per the germline V gene, CDR1 is SGHRS and CDR2 is YFSETQ. The CDR3 extends over 13 amino acids. The CDR3 bases are TGCGCCAGCAGCCTGTCCGTGCACAATGAGCAGTTCTTC. Translation: CASSLSVHNEQFF.

This clone was observed a few times. The chain employs TRBV6-5 and TRBJ1-2, with TRBD1 identical over 7 bases. Per germline, CDR1 MNHEY and CDR2 SVGAGI. J lost 8 bases, V lost 6 bases, and 6 bases had no gene match. The CDR3 runs to 12 residues. The CDR3 region is CASSRDRVGYTF. As DNA, the CDR3 is TGTGCCAGCAGCCGGGACAGAGTAGGCTACACCTTC.

This clone occurred once. This sequence joins TRBV7-9 and TRBJ1-4; no clear D. The CDR3 has 15 amino acids. CDR1 and CDR2 (germline): SEHNR, FQNEAQ (reference sequence). The germline V and J ends were trimmed by 1 base and 2 bases, with 8 bases remaining between them. CDR3 sequence (DNA): TGTGCCAGCAGCTTAGGAACAGTGACTAATGAAAAACTGTTTTTT. It translates to CASSLGTVTNEKLFF. The full variable domain, completed using reference TRBV7-9 and TRBJ1-4, is DTGVSQNPRHKITKRGQNVTFRCDPISEHNRLYWYRQTLGQGPEFLTYFQNEAQLEKSRLLSDRFSAERPKGSFSTLEIQRTEQGDSAMYLCASSLGTVTNEKLFFGSGTQLSVL.

The chain employs TRBV2 and TRBJ1-1; D is unclear. Trimming cost V 9 bases and J 4 bases, with 12 bases left between them. The germline V gene encodes CDR1 SNHLY and CDR2 FYNNEI. This CDR3 has 12 residues. CDR3 in DNA: TGTGCCAGTATACGGGCTTCCACTGAAGCTTTCTTT. Translating gives CASIRASTEAFF.

The J gene is TRBJ1-1, the V gene TRBV7-3; 9 bases map to TRBD1. This CDR3 spans 15 amino acids. Germline loops: CDR1 SGHTA, CDR2 FQGTGA. The ends lost 5 bases at V and 5 bases at J; junction bases unmatched: 9. CDR3 coding DNA: TGTGCCAGCAGCGACGGACAGGGGCGTCGAACTGAAGCTTTCTTT. Its protein is CASSDGQGRRTEAFF.

The rearrangement uses TRBV9 and TRBJ2-1; TRBD1 or TRBD2 may be the D gene (5 bases each). Germline V gives CDR1 SGDLS, CDR2 YYNGEE. The CDR3 extends over 17 amino acids. V shed 2 bases and J shed 0 bases, with 15 bases lying between them. The DNA of the CDR3 is TGTGCCAGCAGCGTTGGGGCGGGCCGCTACTCCTACAATGAGCAGTTCTTC. This gives the protein CASSVGAGRYSYNEQFF. Looking up the rest from reference TRBV9 and TRBJ2-1 gives the full variable domain: DSGVTQTPKHLITATGQRVTLRCSPRSGDLSVYWYQQSLDQGLQFLIQYYNGEERAKGNILERFSAQQFPDLHSELNLSSLELGDSALYFCASSVGAGRYSYNEQFFGPGTRLTVL.

This clone showed up many times. This sequence joins TRBV13 and TRBJ2-1, with 9 positions matching TRBD2. The germline CDR1 and CDR2 sequences are PRHDT and FYEKMQ (reference sequence). The CDR3 contains 17 residues. V was clipped by 4 bases and J by 4 bases; unmatched bases: 11. The CDR3: CASSSTGRGGGYNEQFF. In nucleotides, the CDR3 is TGTGCCAGCAGCTCGACAGGGCGGGGGGGAGGTTACAATGAGCAGTTCTTC. The variable domain in full, with the rest retrieved from reference TRBV13 and TRBJ2-1, is AAGVIQSPRHLIKEKRETATLKCYPIPRHDTVYWYQQGPGQDPQFLISFYEKMQSDKGSIPDRFSAQQFSDYHSELNMSSLELGDSALYFCASSSTGRGGGYNEQFFGPGTRLTVL.

The chain joins TRBV6-5 to TRBJ1-1; D is unresolved. This CDR3 spans 16 amino acids. Germline CDR1 is MNHEY and CDR2 is SVGAGI. Trimming pared 2 bases from V and 3 bases from J, leaving 16 bases between. In DNA, the CDR3 is TGTGCCAGCAGTTACAGTTTCTCGAGAAGGGACACTGAAGCTTTCTTT. Its protein product is CASSYSFSRRDTEAFF.

The sample holds a few counts of this clone. The rearrangement joins TRBV5-1 to TRBJ2-3; possible D gene TRBD2, 7 bases. The CDR3 sequence is 15 residues long. Trimming pared 5 bases from V and 0 bases from J, leaving 13 bases between. Germline CDR1 SGHRS, CDR2 YFSETQ. The CDR3 protein is CASRGGGSSTDTQYF. The CDR3 coding sequence is TGCGCCAGCAGGGGAGGGGGTTCTAGCACAGATACGCAGTATTTT.

Here the CDR3 reads CASSYQAGVDRGEQFF. The CDR3 DNA is TGTGCCAGCAGTTATCAAGCGGGAGTCGACCGCGGTGAGCAGTTCTTC. V is TRBV28 and J is TRBJ2-1, with 8 bases matching TRBD2. The length of the CDR3 is 16 residues. V gave up 4 bases and J gave up 9 bases; unmatched junction bases: 14. Germline lookup yields CDR1 MDHEN and CDR2 SYDVKM.

V and J are TRBV27 and TRBJ2-1, with 8 bases fitting TRBD1. V shed 5 bases and J 7 bases; nucleotides not matched to a gene: 7. The germline gives CDR1 MNHEY, CDR2 SMNVEV (reference sequence). This CDR3 is built from 14 residues. The chain's CDR3 is CASSLRQGRNEQFF. The CDR3 DNA reads TGTGCCAGCAGTCTAAGACAGGGGAGGAATGAGCAGTTCTTC.